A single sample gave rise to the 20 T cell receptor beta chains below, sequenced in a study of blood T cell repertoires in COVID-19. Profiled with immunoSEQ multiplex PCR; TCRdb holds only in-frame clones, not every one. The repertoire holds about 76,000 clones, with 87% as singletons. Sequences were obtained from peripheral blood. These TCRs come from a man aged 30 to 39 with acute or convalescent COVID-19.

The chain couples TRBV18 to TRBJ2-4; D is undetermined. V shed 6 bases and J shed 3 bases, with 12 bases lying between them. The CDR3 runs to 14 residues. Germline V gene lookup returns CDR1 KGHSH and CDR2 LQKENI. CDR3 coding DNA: TGTGCCAGCTCCCGCCGATCGGGCAAAAACATTCAGTACTTC. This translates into CASSRRSGKNIQYF.

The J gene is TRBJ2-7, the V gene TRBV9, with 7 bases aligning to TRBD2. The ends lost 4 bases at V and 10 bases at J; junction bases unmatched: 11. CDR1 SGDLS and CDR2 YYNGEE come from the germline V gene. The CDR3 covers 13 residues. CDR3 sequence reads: CASSSRVAGDQYF. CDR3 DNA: TGTGCCAGCAGCTCCCGGGTGGCGGGAGACCAGTACTTC.

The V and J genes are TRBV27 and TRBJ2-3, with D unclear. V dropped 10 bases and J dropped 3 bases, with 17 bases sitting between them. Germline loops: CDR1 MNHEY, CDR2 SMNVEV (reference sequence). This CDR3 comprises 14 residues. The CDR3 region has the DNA TGTGCCACCAAGACTGTTTTTTCTACAGATACGCAGTATTTT. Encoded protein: CATKTVFSTDTQYF.

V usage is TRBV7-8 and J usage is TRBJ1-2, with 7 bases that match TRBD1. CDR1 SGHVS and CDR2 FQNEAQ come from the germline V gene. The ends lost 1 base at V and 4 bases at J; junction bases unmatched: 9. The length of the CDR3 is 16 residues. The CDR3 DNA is TGTGCCAGCAGCTTAGTCAAGGGGGCCTCGGGCTATGGCTACACCTTC. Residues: CASSLVKGASGYGYTF.

The CDR3 loop reads CARIFRRANEKLFF. The CDR3 DNA sequence: TGTGCCAGGATATTTCGGCGGGCTAATGAAAAACTGTTTTTT. The rearrangement uses TRBV28 and TRBJ1-4; no clear D. The CDR3 runs 14 residues. V dropped 9 bases and J dropped 3 bases, with 14 bases sitting between them. CDR1 and CDR2 (germline): MDHEN, SYDVKM.

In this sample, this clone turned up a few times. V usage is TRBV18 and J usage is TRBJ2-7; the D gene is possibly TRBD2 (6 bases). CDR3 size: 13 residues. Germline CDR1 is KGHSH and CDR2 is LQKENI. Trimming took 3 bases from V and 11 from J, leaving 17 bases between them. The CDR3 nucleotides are TGTGCCAGCTCACCCGGAGCGGATCGGAGGGAGTACTTC. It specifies CASSPGADRREYF.

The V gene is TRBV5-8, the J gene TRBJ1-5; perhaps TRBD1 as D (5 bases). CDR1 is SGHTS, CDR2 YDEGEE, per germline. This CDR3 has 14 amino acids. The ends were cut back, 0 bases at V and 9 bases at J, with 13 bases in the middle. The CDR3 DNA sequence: TGTGCCAGCAGCTTGGAGGCAGGGCGTGCGCCCCAGCATTTT. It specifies CASSLEAGRAPQHF.

CDR3 coding DNA: TGTGCCATCAGAACTACAGGGGAGAATGAGCAGTTCTTC. Its translation is CAIRTTGENEQFF. The chain employs TRBV10-3 and TRBJ2-1, with 7 bases fitting TRBD1. Germline V gene lookup returns CDR1 ENHRY and CDR2 SYGVKD. The CDR3 runs to 13 residues. The V segment lost 6 bases and the J segment 7 bases; nucleotides outside the gene matches: 6.

The CDR3 loop is CASSDSAGGIGKQYF. For the CDR3, the DNA is TGTGCCAGCAGTGACTCGGCGGGAGGGATAGGCAAGCAGTACTTC. The chain links TRBV6-4 to TRBJ2-7; 9 nucleotides match TRBD2. The trim removed 0 bases at V and 8 bases at J, leaving 8 bases unmatched. CDR1 is MRHNA and CDR2 is SNTAGT in the germline V gene. The CDR3 sequence is 15 residues long.

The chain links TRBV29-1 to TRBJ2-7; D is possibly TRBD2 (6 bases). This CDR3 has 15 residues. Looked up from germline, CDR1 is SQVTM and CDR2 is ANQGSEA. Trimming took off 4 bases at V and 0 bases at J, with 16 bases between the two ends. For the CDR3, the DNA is TGCAGCGTTGGGGGGACTGCCTCCGCCTCCTACGAGCAGTACTTC. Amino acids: CSVGGTASASYEQYF.

The CDR3 here is CASSLGGPGETQYF. DNA for the CDR3: TGTGCCAGCAGCTTAGGGGGGCCGGGCGAGACCCAGTACTTC. The chain joins TRBV7-2 to TRBJ2-5; weak D call: TRBD1 (6 bases). The CDR3 sequence is 14 residues long. Trimming removed 1 base at V and 5 bases at J, with 11 bases between. From germline, CDR1 is SGHTA and CDR2 FQGNSA.

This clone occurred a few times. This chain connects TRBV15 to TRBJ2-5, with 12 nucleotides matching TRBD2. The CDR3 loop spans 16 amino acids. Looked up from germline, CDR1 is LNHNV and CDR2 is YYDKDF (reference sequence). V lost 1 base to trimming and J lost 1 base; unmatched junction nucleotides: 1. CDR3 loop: CATSRGTSGAQETQYF. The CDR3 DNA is TGTGCCACCAGCAGAGGGACTAGCGGGGCCCAAGAGACCCAGTACTTC.

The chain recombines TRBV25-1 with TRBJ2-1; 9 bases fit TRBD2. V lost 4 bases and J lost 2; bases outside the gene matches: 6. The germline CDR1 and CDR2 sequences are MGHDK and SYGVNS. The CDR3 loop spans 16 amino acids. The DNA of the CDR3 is TGTGCCAGCAGTGCAGAGATAGCGGGGGCCTACAATGAGCAGTTCTTC. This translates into CASSAEIAGAYNEQFF.

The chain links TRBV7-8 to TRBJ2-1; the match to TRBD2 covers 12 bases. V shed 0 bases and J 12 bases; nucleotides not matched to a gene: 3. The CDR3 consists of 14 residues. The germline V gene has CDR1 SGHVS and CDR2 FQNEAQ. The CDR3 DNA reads TGTGCCAGCAGCTTAGCGATACTAGCGGGAGGGCAGTTCTTC. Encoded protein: CASSLAILAGGQFF.

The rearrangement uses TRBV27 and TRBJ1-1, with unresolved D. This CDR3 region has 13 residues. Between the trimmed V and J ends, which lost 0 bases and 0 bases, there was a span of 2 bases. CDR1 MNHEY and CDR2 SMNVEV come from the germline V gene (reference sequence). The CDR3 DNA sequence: TGTGCCAGCAGTTTATCCATGAACACTGAAGCTTTCTTT. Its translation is CASSLSMNTEAFF.

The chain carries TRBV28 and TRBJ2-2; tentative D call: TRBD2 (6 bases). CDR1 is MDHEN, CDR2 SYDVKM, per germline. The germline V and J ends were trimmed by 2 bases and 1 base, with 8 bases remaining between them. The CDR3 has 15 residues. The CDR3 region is CASSLEEGNTGELFF. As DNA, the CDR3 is TGTGCCAGCAGTTTAGAGGAGGGGAACACCGGGGAGCTGTTTTTT.

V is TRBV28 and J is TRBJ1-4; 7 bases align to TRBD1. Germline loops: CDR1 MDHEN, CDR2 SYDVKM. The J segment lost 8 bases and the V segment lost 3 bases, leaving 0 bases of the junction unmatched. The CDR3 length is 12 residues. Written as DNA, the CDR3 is TGTGCCAGCAGTTTCAGGGGGGAAAAACTGTTTTTT. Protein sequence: CASSFRGEKLFF. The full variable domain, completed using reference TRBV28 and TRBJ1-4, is DVKVTQSSRYLVKRTGEKVFLECVQDMDHENMFWYRQDPGLGLRLIYFSYDVKMKEKGDIPEGYSVSREKKERFSLILESASTNQTSMYLCASSFRGEKLFFGSGTQLSVL.

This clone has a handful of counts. CDR3 protein: CASSGGTGGPSSYEQYF. In DNA, the CDR3 is TGTGCCAGCAGCGGCGGGACAGGGGGACCGAGCTCCTACGAGCAGTACTTC. The rearrangement links TRBV11-2 to TRBJ2-7, with 11 bases matching TRBD1. This CDR3 has 17 amino acids. The ends lost 5 bases at V and 0 bases at J; junction bases unmatched: 9. Germline V gene data show CDR1 as SGHAT and CDR2 as FQNNGV.

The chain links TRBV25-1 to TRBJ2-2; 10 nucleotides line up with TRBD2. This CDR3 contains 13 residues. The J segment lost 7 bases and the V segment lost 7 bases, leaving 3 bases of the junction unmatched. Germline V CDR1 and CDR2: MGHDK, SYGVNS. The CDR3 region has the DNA TGTGCCAGCACTAGCGGGAGCGGCGGGGAGCTGTTTTTT. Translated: CASTSGSGGELFF.

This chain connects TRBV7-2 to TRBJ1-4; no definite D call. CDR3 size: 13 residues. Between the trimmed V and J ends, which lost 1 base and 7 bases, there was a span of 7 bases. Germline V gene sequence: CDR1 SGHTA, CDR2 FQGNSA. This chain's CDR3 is CASSLDASEKLFF. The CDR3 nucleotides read TGTGCCAGCAGCTTAGATGCGAGTGAAAAACTGTTTTTT. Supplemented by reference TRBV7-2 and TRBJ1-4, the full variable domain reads GAGVSQSPSNKVTEKGKDVELRCDPISGHTALYWYRQSLGQGLEFLIYFQGNSAPDKSGLPSDRFSAERTGGSVSTLTIQRTQQEDSAVYLCASSLDASEKLFFGSGTQLSVL.